This entry lists 7 T cell receptor beta chains sequenced from one sample in a study of cytomegalovirus exposure and HLA in healthy donors. The PCR used 60 Vbeta and 13 Jbeta primers. Some clones are missing from TCRdb's copy, which holds only in-frame ones; the method was immunoSEQ multiplex PCR. The table has over 100,000 clones, roughly 80% seen once. Source material: PBMCs. The receptors were sampled from a man younger than 40 in good health and CMV-seropositive.

J is TRBJ1-1 and V is TRBV2; TRBD1 matches at 11 bases. V shed 7 bases, J shed 2 bases, and the junction held 6 bases outside the gene matches. Germline V lookup: CDR1 SNHLY, CDR2 FYNNEI. The CDR3 loop spans 15 amino acids. The CDR3 DNA is TGTGCCAGCAAGGACAGGGGGCTGATTAACACTGAAGCTTTCTTT. It yields the protein CASKDRGLINTEAFF.

This chain connects TRBV11-3 to TRBJ2-2; 9 nucleotides align to TRBD1. Losses at the gene ends were 4 bases for V and 1 base for J; bases not matched to a gene: 4. Germline V lookup: CDR1 SGHNT, CDR2 YENEEA. The CDR3 is made up of 16 amino acids. This CDR3 is CASSYPGQGNTGELFF. In nucleotides, the CDR3 is TGTGCCAGCAGCTACCCGGGACAGGGGAACACCGGGGAGCTGTTTTTT. The variable domain in full, completed from reference TRBV11-3 and TRBJ2-2, reads EAGVVQSPRYKIIEKKQPVAFWCNPISGHNTLYWYLQNLGQGPELLIRYENEEAVDDSQLPKDRFSAERLKGVDSTLKIQPAELGDSAVYLCASSYPGQGNTGELFFGEGSRLTVL.

The rearrangement uses TRBV6-5 and TRBJ1-6; maybe TRBD1 (5 bases). CDR3 length equals 15 residues. V was trimmed by 5 bases and J by 11 bases, leaving 19 bases between them. Germline-derived CDR1 and CDR2 are MNHEY and SVGAGI. In nucleotides, the CDR3 is TGTGCCAGCAGTCTCGACGGGGGGGGTTTGACACCCCTCCACTTT. This translates into CASSLDGGGLTPLHF.

The chain links TRBV10-3 to TRBJ2-5; 10 nucleotides match TRBD1. The J call may be incorrect, as the DNA end agrees better with TRBJ2-7. The CDR3 is made up of 17 amino acids. Germline assignment: CDR1 ENHRY and CDR2 SYGVKD. The CDR3 nucleotides are TGTGCCTCCCGACAGGGGGCCTTTAGCGGGGCTTCTTACGAGCAGTACTTC. Protein product: CASRQGAFSGASYEQYF.

The chain combines TRBV2 with TRBJ2-5; 15 bases line up with TRBD2. Losses at the gene ends were 5 bases for V and 5 bases for J; bases not matched to a gene: 3. CDR1 and CDR2 from the germline V gene are SNHLY and FYNNEI. The CDR3 consists of 15 residues. CDR3 region: CASSPGLAGGETQYF. In DNA form, the CDR3 reads TGTGCCAGCAGTCCGGGACTAGCGGGAGGTGAGACCCAGTACTTC.

The chain recombines TRBV5-6 with TRBJ1-2; tentative D call: TRBD1 (6 bases). CDR1 is SGHDT, CDR2 YYEEEE, per germline. The CDR3 runs to 13 residues. Trimming stripped 5 bases from V and 4 bases from J, with 12 bases between. CDR3 loop: CASRQQGSYGYTF. DNA of the CDR3: TGTGCCAGCAGACAACAGGGCTCCTATGGCTACACCTTC.

This clone was seen only a few times. V gene TRBV11-2 combines with J gene TRBJ2-1; 7 bases are a match to TRBD2. V lost 4 bases and J lost 9; bases outside the gene matches: 15. Germline V CDR1 and CDR2: SGHAT, FQNNGV. CDR3 size: 16 residues. CDR3 coding DNA: TGTGCCAGCAGCTCCGGCCTCCGCGGGAGATCAAGTGAGCAGTTCTTC. Translated, it gives CASSSGLRGRSSEQFF.